This T cell receptor beta chain was identified during a study of beta chain features in type 1 diabetes. The wider study: Age, gender and cell yields were alike across patients and healthy donors. Notes on the study in general: There was a moderate but significant shortening of TCRB CDR3s in all four CD4+ subsets of Type 1 diabetes patients.

Sampling consisted of one heparinised blood draw per donor, averaging approximately 100 mL. V dropped 5 bases and J dropped 6; count of bases not matched to a gene: 6. Germline values: CDR1 LGHNA, CDR2 YSLEER. The CDR3 runs 14 residues. The entirety of the isolated RNA underwent reverse transcription, so expressed TCRB transcripts were sequenced. Sequencing was performed with immunoSEQ multiplex PCR; in TCRdb, only in-frame clones are kept and a portion is missing. In the table there are roughly 300,000 clones, over 7% of which are singletons. This clone was counted a few times. The antigen is undetermined.

The sample consisted of central memory CD4+ T cells from blood. The rearrangement joins TRBV4-3 to TRBJ2-7; 11 bases are shared with TRBD1. The TCR was taken from a man aged 25 to 40 with type 1 diabetes. The CDR3 sequence is CASSSGQGATEQYF. The CDR3 DNA reads TGCGCCAGCAGCTCAGGACAGGGGGCAACCGAGCAGTACTTC.